This T cell receptor (beta chain) was identified in a study of shared clonotypes between healthy human individuals. Generated by immunoSEQ multiplex PCR, the TCRdb table keeps only in-frame clones and is missing some. This sample has roughly 1,500,000 clones, with just under 99% found just once. From germline, CDR1 is SEHNR and CDR2 FQNEAQ (reference sequence). The CDR3 totals 16 residues. After removal of 5 bases from V and 0 bases from J, the junction contained 7 bases not matched to a gene. The TCR sequence derives from a man aged 30 to 45 in good health. The rearrangement uses TRBV7-9 and TRBJ2-1, with 7 bases aligning to TRBD2. The sequenced sample was naive CD4+ T cells sorted from blood. Indicated subset: CD45RA+ positively selected. The CDR3 sequence: CASSSISGPSYNEQFF. For the CDR3, the DNA is TGTGCCAGCAGCAGTATTAGCGGGCCCTCCTACAATGAGCAGTTCTTC.